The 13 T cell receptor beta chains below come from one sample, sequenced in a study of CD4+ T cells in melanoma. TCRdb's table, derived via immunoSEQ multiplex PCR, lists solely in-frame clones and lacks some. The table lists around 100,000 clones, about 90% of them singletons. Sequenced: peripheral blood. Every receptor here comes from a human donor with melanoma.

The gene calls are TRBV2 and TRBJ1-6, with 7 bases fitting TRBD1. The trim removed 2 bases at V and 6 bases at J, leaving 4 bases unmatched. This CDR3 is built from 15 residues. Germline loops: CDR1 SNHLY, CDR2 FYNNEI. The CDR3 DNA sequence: TGTGCCAGCAGTGAATTACAGGGGATTAATTCACCCCTCCACTTT. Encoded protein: CASSELQGINSPLHF.

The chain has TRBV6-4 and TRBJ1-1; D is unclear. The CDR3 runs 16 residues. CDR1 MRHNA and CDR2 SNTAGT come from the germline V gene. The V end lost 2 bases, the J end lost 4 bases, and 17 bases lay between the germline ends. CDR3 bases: TGTGCCAGCAGTGACGAGGGCAGCGACCCGGTCACTGAAGCTTTCTTT. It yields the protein CASSDEGSDPVTEAFF.

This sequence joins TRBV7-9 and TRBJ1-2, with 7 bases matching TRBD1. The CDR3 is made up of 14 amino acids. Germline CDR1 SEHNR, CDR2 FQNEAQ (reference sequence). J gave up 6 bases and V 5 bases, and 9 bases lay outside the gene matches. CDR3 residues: CASSPRQGLNGYTF. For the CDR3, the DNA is TGTGCCAGCAGCCCCCGACAGGGTCTGAATGGCTACACCTTC.

CDR3: CASSFSGGYEQYF. In DNA, the CDR3 is TGCGCCAGCAGCTTTAGCGGGGGGTACGAGCAGTACTTC. V gene TRBV5-1 combines with J gene TRBJ2-7; 10 bases agree with TRBD2. The germline V gene encodes CDR1 SGHRS and CDR2 YFSETQ. With V trimmed by 2 bases and J by 4 bases, 0 bases remained unmatched. The CDR3 has 13 residues.

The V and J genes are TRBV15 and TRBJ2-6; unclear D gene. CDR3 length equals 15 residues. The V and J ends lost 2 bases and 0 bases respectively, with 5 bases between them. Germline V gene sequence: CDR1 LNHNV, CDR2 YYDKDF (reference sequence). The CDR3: CATSRIISGANVLTF. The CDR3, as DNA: TGTGCCACCAGCAGAATTATCTCTGGGGCCAACGTCCTGACTTTC.

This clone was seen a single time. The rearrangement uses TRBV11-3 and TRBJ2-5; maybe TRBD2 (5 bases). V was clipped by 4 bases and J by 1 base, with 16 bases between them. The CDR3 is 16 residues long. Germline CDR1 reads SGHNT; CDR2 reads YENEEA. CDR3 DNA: TGTGCCAGCAGCTCAAGAGGGCCGGGCCCCCAAGAGACCCAGTACTTC. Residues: CASSSRGPGPQETQYF.

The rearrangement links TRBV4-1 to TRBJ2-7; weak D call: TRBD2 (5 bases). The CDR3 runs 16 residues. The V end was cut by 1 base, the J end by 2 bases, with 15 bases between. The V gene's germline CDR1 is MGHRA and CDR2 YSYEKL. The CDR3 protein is CASSQGFMEETYEQYF. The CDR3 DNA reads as TGCGCCAGCAGCCAAGGTTTTATGGAGGAGACCTACGAGCAGTACTTC.

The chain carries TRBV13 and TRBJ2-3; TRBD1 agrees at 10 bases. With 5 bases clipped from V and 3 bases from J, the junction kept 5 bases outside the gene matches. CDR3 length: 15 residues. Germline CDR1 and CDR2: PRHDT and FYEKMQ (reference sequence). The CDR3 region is CASSLRQGATDTQYF. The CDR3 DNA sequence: TGTGCCAGCAGCCTCCGACAGGGGGCGACAGATACGCAGTATTTT.

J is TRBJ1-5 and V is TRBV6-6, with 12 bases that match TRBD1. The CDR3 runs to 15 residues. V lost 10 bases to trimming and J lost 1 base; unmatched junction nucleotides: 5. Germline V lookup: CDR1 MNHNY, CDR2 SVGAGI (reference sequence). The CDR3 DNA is TGTGCCACAGGGACAGGGGGCCAGAGCAATCAGCCCCAGCATTTT. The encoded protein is CATGTGGQSNQPQHF.

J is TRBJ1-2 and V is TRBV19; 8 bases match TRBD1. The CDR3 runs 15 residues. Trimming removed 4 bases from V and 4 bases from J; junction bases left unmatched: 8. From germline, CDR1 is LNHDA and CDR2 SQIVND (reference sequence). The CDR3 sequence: CASSTRTGRVYGYTF. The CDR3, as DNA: TGTGCCAGTAGTACCCGGACAGGGAGGGTCTATGGCTACACCTTC.

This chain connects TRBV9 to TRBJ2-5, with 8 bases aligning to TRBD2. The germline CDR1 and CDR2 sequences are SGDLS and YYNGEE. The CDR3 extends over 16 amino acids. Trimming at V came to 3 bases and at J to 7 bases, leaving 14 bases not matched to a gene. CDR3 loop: CASSGLAGGYPGTQYF. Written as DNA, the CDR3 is TGTGCCAGCAGCGGCTTGGCGGGGGGTTACCCAGGGACCCAGTACTTC.

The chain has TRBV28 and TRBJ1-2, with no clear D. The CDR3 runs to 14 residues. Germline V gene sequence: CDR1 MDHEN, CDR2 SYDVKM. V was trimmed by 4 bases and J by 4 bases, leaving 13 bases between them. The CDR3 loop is CASSYHLQGYGYTF. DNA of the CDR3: TGTGCCAGCAGTTATCACCTTCAAGGCTATGGCTACACCTTC.

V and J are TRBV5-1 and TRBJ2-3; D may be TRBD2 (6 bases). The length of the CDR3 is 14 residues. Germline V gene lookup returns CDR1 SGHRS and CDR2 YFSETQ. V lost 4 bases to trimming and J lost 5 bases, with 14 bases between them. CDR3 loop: CASSPIAGLDTQYF. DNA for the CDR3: TGCGCCAGCAGCCCGATCGCGGGGCTAGATACGCAGTATTTT.